The 5 T cell receptor beta chains below come from one sample, sequenced in a study of T cell responses to AZD1222 COVID-19 vaccine. The table came from immunoSEQ multiplex PCR; TCRdb's copy has only in-frame clones and leaves some out. The table shows 55,000 to 90,000 clones, with less than 90% occurring only once. The specimen was peripheral blood, collected on day 0 of AZD1222 vaccination. Source of these receptors: an adult in good health.

This clone was seen once. In DNA, the CDR3 is TGCGCCAGCAGCTTAAGGGGGGACGCCAAAAACATTCAGTACTTC. Translated, it gives CASSLRGDAKNIQYF. J is TRBJ2-4 and V is TRBV5-1; D is perhaps TRBD1 or TRBD2 (6 bases each). Germline CDR1 is SGHRS and CDR2 is YFSETQ. The CDR3 is 15 residues long. The V end lost 2 bases, the J end lost 1 base, and 10 bases lay between the germline ends.

This clone turned up a few times. The chain combines TRBV6-5 with TRBJ1-2; maybe TRBD1 (6 bases). The CDR3 covers 13 residues. CDR1 is MNHEY, CDR2 SVGAGI, per germline. V gave up 0 bases and J gave up 7 bases, with 9 bases separating them. The CDR3 coding sequence is TGTGCCAGCAGTTACTCAAGGGGGGGTGGCTACACCTTC. Encoded protein: CASSYSRGGGYTF.

The CDR3: CASRRDTSEAFF. The DNA for the CDR3 is TGCGCCAGCAGGCGGGACACTTCTGAAGCTTTCTTT. The chain recombines TRBV5-1 with TRBJ1-1, with D maybe TRBD1 (6 bases). Germline-derived CDR1 and CDR2 are SGHRS and YFSETQ. The V and J ends lost 5 bases and 6 bases respectively, with 11 bases between them. The CDR3 is 12 residues long.

The J gene is TRBJ1-3, the V gene TRBV28, with 8 bases matching TRBD1. The CDR3 spans 14 residues. Per germline, CDR1 MDHEN and CDR2 SYDVKM. V gave up 5 bases and J gave up 8 bases; unmatched junction bases: 8. CDR3 in amino acids: CASSPWTGSDTIYF. In nucleotides, the CDR3 is TGTGCCAGCAGTCCGTGGACAGGGTCGGACACCATATATTTT. Full variable domain (missing parts from reference TRBV28 and TRBJ1-3): DVKVTQSSRYLVKRTGEKVFLECVQDMDHENMFWYRQDPGLGLRLIYFSYDVKMKEKGDIPEGYSVSREKKERFSLILESASTNQTSMYLCASSPWTGSDTIYFGEGSWLTVV.

CDR3: CASSEWGMNTEAFF. The CDR3 nucleotides are TGTGCCAGCAGTGAATGGGGTATGAACACTGAAGCTTTCTTT. J is TRBJ1-1 and V is TRBV2; D uncertain. V lost 2 bases to trimming and J lost 0 bases, with 7 bases between them. This CDR3 comprises 14 residues. Looked up from germline, CDR1 is SNHLY and CDR2 is FYNNEI.